These 18 T cell receptor beta chains share one sample of origin, sequenced in a study of CD8+ T cells in alopecia areata. Noted treatment: oral pan-JAK inhibitor, 5-10 mg twice daily. Sequencing templates came from extracted RNA that was reverse transcribed into cDNA. Generated by immunoSEQ multiplex PCR, the TCRdb table keeps only in-frame clones and is missing some. The data show some 180,000 clones, with approximately 55% seen just once and 10% to 13% held by the top ten. The sample here was CD8+ T cells sorted from blood, taken at week 24, from a patient treated with tofacitinib. Receptors originate from a human donor with alopecia areata.

CDR3 residues: CASSQEGTTAWGKLFF. CDR3 in DNA: TGCGCCAGCAGCCAGGAAGGGACCACAGCCTGGGGAAAACTGTTTTTT. The genes are TRBV4-3 and TRBJ1-4; D is perhaps TRBD1 (5 bases). Trimming removed 3 bases at V and 10 bases at J, with 21 bases between. The length of the CDR3 is 16 residues. From germline, CDR1 is LGHNA and CDR2 YSLEER.

The V call is TRBV25-1, the J call TRBJ1-6, with unresolved D. Germline V gene sequence: CDR1 MGHDK, CDR2 SYGVNS. The V end was cut by 4 bases, the J end by 0 bases, with 7 bases between. This CDR3 comprises 15 residues. The CDR3 here is CASSAGSSYNSPLHF. In DNA, the CDR3 is TGTGCCAGCAGTGCTGGGAGCTCCTATAATTCACCCCTCCACTTT.

The CDR3 DNA follows: TGTGCCTGGAGCAACAGGGTTAACACTGAAGCTTTCTTT. Translation: CAWSNRVNTEAFF. The gene calls are TRBV30 and TRBJ1-1, with D possibly matching TRBD1 (6 bases). The V end was cut by 3 bases, the J end by 2 bases, with 10 bases between. Germline V gene data show CDR1 as GTSNPN and CDR2 as SVGIG (reference sequence). This CDR3 region has 13 residues.

The chain links TRBV4-3 to TRBJ1-2, with 8 bases identical to TRBD1. J was trimmed by 4 bases and V by 4 bases; bases with no gene match: 8. The CDR3 is 15 amino acids. Germline V gives CDR1 LGHNA, CDR2 YSLEER. In DNA form, the CDR3 reads TGCGCCAGCAGCCCCGACAGGGGCGGACTCTATGGCTACACCTTC. It specifies CASSPDRGGLYGYTF.

The gene calls are TRBV30 and TRBJ1-1; D may be TRBD1 (6 bases). This CDR3 region has 13 residues. Trimming stripped 8 bases from V and 5 bases from J, with 18 bases between. Germline V gives CDR1 GTSNPN, CDR2 SVGIG (reference sequence). Here the CDR3 reads CARRTGRGTEAFF. The CDR3 DNA follows: TGTGCCAGACGCACAGGGAGGGGGACTGAAGCTTTCTTT.

The rearrangement links TRBV6-5 to TRBJ1-2; possible D gene TRBD1, 5 bases. Trimming took 6 bases from V and 6 from J, leaving 14 bases between them. From germline, CDR1 is MNHEY and CDR2 SVGAGI. The CDR3 sequence is 13 residues long. The CDR3 sequence: CASSQDGGDGYTF. CDR3 nucleotide sequence: TGTGCCAGCAGCCAGGACGGAGGGGATGGCTACACCTTC.

This clone was counted between two and nine times. The chain recombines TRBV11-2 with TRBJ1-1; TRBD1 agrees at 7 bases. Germline V gives CDR1 SGHAT, CDR2 FQNNGV. This CDR3 spans 16 amino acids. The V and J ends lost 5 bases and 6 bases, in that order; junction bases with no gene match: 15. The CDR3 protein is CASSPWTGPLLAEAFF. CDR3 sequence (DNA): TGTGCCAGCAGCCCCTGGACAGGACCCCTATTGGCTGAAGCTTTCTTT.

This clone is a singleton in its sample. This chain links TRBV30 with TRBJ2-2; D may be TRBD1 (5 bases). V was cut by 0 bases and J by 9 bases, with 17 bases left in between. This CDR3 spans 15 amino acids. The germline V gene has CDR1 GTSNPN and CDR2 SVGIG (reference sequence). The CDR3 DNA is TGTGCCTGGAGTGTTACAGGCGGAGCTTCTAGGGAGCTGTTTTTT. This gives the protein CAWSVTGGASRELFF.

This clone appeared a few times. The chain links TRBV14 to TRBJ2-7, with D perhaps matching TRBD2 (7 bases). CDR1 is SGHDN and CDR2 is FVKESK in the germline V gene. The CDR3 loop spans 16 amino acids. With 5 bases removed from V and 1 base from J, the gap between germline ends came to 18 bases. CDR3 sequence: CASSALGGGISYEQYF. The CDR3, as DNA: TGTGCCAGCAGCGCATTAGGGGGAGGGATTTCCTACGAGCAGTACTTC.

This chain joins TRBV9 and TRBJ2-1; 12 bases match TRBD2. The junction had 3 bases not matched to a gene; V was cut back by 2 bases and J by 0 bases. This CDR3 has 17 amino acids. Germline lookup yields CDR1 SGDLS and CDR2 YYNGEE. CDR3 nucleotide sequence: TGTGCCAGCAGCGTGGGGGGACTAGCGGGCTCCTACAATGAGCAGTTCTTC. Translating it yields CASSVGGLAGSYNEQFF. Looking up the rest from reference TRBV9 and TRBJ2-1 gives the full variable domain: DSGVTQTPKHLITATGQRVTLRCSPRSGDLSVYWYQQSLDQGLQFLIQYYNGEERAKGNILERFSAQQFPDLHSELNLSSLELGDSALYFCASSVGGLAGSYNEQFFGPGTRLTVL.

The J gene is TRBJ2-7, the V gene TRBV2, with 8 bases identical to TRBD1. In germline, CDR1 is SNHLY, CDR2 FYNNEI. V shed 9 bases and J 2 bases; nucleotides not matched to a gene: 6. This CDR3 comprises 13 residues. The CDR3 region is CASRDRPPYEQYF. The DNA for the CDR3 is TGTGCCAGTAGGGACAGGCCTCCCTACGAGCAGTACTTC. The variable domain in full, with the rest retrieved from reference TRBV2 and TRBJ2-7, is EPEVTQTPSHQVTQMGQEVILRCVPISNHLYFYWYRQILGQKVEFLVSFYNNEISEKSEIFDDQFSVERPDGSNFTLKIRSTKLEDSAMYFCASRDRPPYEQYFGPGTRLTVT.

The chain carries TRBV6-5 and TRBJ1-4, with D possibly matching TRBD1 (6 bases). The V gene lost 2 bases and the J gene lost 7 bases, with 14 bases spanning the gap. Germline CDR1 and CDR2: MNHEY and SVGAGI. The CDR3 totals 15 residues. The CDR3 is CASSYLSGGPEKLFF. The CDR3 region has the DNA TGTGCCAGCAGTTACCTCTCCGGGGGCCCTGAAAAACTGTTTTTT.

This clone was seen more than once but under ten times. V is TRBV14 and J is TRBJ2-3, with D uncertain. This CDR3 has 12 residues. V was clipped by 5 bases and J by 6 bases, with 9 bases between them. Germline values: CDR1 SGHDN, CDR2 FVKESK. The CDR3 coding sequence is TGTGCCAGCAGCAACCCACGGGATACGCAGTATTTT. Its translation: CASSNPRDTQYF. Drawing the rest from reference TRBV14 and TRBJ2-3, the complete variable domain is EAGVTQFPSHSVIEKGQTVTLRCDPISGHDNLYWYRRVMGKEIKFLLHFVKESKQDESGMPNNRFLAERTGGTYSTLKVQPAELEDSGVYFCASSNPRDTQYFGPGTRLTVL.

The gene calls are TRBV6-9 and TRBJ2-7; D not resolved. The CDR3 is 14 amino acids. Looked up from germline, CDR1 is MNHGY and CDR2 is SVAAGI. V was cut by 4 bases and J by 2 bases, with 12 bases left in between. CDR3 DNA: TGTGCCAGCAGTTGCCGGACCCGAACCTACGAGCAGTACTTC. This translates into CASSCRTRTYEQYF.

The chain carries TRBV20-1 and TRBJ2-3; D is ambiguous. The CDR3 covers 10 residues. V lost 4 bases to trimming and J lost 6 bases, with 5 bases between them. Germline V gene data show CDR1 as DFQATT and CDR2 as SNEGSKA (reference sequence). This CDR3 reads CSAIQDTQYF. The CDR3 DNA reads TGCAGTGCTATTCAGGATACGCAGTATTTT.

The chain carries TRBV14 and TRBJ1-2; D remains ambiguous. Germline V gene data show CDR1 as SGHDN and CDR2 as FVKESK. V shed 1 base and J shed 2 bases, with 8 bases lying between them. The CDR3 runs to 14 residues. The CDR3 nucleotides are TGTGCCAGCAGCCAAGCCCAAGAAAACTATGGCTACACCTTC. Its protein is CASSQAQENYGYTF. Based on the CDR3 plus reference TRBV14 and TRBJ1-2, the full variable domain is EAGVTQFPSHSVIEKGQTVTLRCDPISGHDNLYWYRRVMGKEIKFLLHFVKESKQDESGMPNNRFLAERTGGTYSTLKVQPAELEDSGVYFCASSQAQENYGYTFGSGTRLTVV.

The V call is TRBV4-1, the J call TRBJ2-1; D unclear. Germline loops: CDR1 MGHRA, CDR2 YSYEKL. The CDR3 sequence is 13 residues long. V gave up 0 bases and J gave up 5 bases, with 5 bases separating them. Here the CDR3 DNA reads TGCGCCAGCAGCCAAGAGCCAGACAATGAGCAGTTCTTC. This gives the protein CASSQEPDNEQFF.

The chain carries TRBV4-3 and TRBJ2-7; D perhaps matches TRBD1 (6 bases). The CDR3 runs to 15 residues. Between the trimmed V and J ends, which lost 0 bases and 4 bases, there was a span of 13 bases. Per germline, CDR1 LGHNA and CDR2 YSLEER. The CDR3 loop is CASSQDQNRVYEQYF. CDR3 nucleotide sequence: TGCGCCAGCAGCCAAGATCAGAACAGGGTATACGAGCAGTACTTC.